The T cell receptor beta chain under discussion was sequenced for a study of response to subunit inactivated influenza vaccine. Study outcomes and limitations: T cells newly recruited by each seasonal influenza vaccination are few, the authors suggested.

This clonotype showed up just a few times. The target antigen is unknown. In TCRdb, the RT-PCR reads were re-called with MiXCR into one record per CDR3 protein. The repertoire holds 530,000 or so distinct CDR3 sequences, approximately 12% seen once, with roughly a tenth in the top ten. This CDR3 contains 18 residues. V was pared by 0 bases and J by 4 bases, with 12 bases of the junction left unmatched. Germline CDR1 LNHNV, CDR2 YYDKDF (reference sequence). The rearrangement links TRBV15 to TRBJ2-5; TRBD2 matches at 9 bases. Source: PBMCs from blood, taken on the day of vaccination. The TCR comes from a man aged 50 or older who received an inactivated influenza vaccine. The DNA of the CDR3 is TGTGCCACCAGCAGAGATAATCAAGCGGGGGGTCATGGAGAGACCCAGTACTTC. This translates into CATSRDNQAGGHGETQYF.